The 3 T cell receptor beta chains in this list originate from one sample, sequenced in a study of OX40 agonist ivuxolimab in advanced cancers. The library came from the immunoSEQ multiplex PCR assay. The table comes from immuneACCESS by way of TCRdb, which keeps in-frame sequences with V and J called. Part of the clones is missing from these tables; in studies checked, under half for an unresolved V gene and the rest for unknown reasons. In all, the sample holds around 34,000 clones, and 81% of those were seen once. The ten largest clonotypes hold 1.3% to 1.5% of the sample. Sequencing was performed on CD4+ or CD8+ T cells sorted from blood, taken in a trial of the OX40 agonist ivuxolimab. Every receptor here comes from an adult with an advanced solid tumor such as melanoma, head and neck, liver or kidney cancer.

The chain couples TRBV4-1 to TRBJ2-1; the D gene is possibly TRBD2 (6 bases). V was shortened by 5 bases and J by 9 bases, with 17 bases between the two germline ends. This CDR3 spans 14 amino acids. Germline CDR1 MGHRA, CDR2 YSYEKL. CDR3: CASSVGLPGSEQFF. The DNA for the CDR3 is TGCGCCAGCAGCGTGGGACTCCCGGGCAGTGAGCAGTTCTTC.

The gene calls are TRBV28 and TRBJ2-5, with 10 bases identical to TRBD1. The V and J ends lost 6 bases and 13 bases, in that order; junction bases with no gene match: 8. Germline loops: CDR1 MDHEN, CDR2 SYDVKM. The CDR3 runs to 12 residues. CDR3 in amino acids: CASRTLGTGVYF. CDR3 DNA: TGTGCCAGCAGAACCCTCGGGACAGGGGTGTACTTC.

CDR3 loop: CAWAGGTGAYGYTF. CDR3 DNA: TGTGCCTGGGCCGGAGGGACAGGGGCCTATGGCTACACCTTC. V usage is TRBV30 and J usage is TRBJ1-2; 10 positions agree with TRBD1. Germline values: CDR1 GTSNPN, CDR2 SVGIG (reference sequence). CDR3 length: 14 amino acids. V shed 5 bases and J 4 bases; nucleotides not matched to a gene: 7.